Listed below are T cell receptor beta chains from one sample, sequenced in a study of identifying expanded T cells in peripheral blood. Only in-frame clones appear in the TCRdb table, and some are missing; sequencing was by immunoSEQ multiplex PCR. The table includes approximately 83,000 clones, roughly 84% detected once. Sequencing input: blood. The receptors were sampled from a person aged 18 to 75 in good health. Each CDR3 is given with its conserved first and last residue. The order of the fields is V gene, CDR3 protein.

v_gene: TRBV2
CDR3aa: CATRTVGPYGYTF

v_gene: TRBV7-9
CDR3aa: CASIRGQGITELFF

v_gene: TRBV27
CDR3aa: CASSVDAARVGYTF

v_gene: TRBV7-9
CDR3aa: CASSPPLLRNRNPNYGYTF

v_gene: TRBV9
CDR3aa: CASSKGDSYGYTF

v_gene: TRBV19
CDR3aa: CASSIGRATGNTIYF

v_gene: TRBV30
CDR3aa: CAWRVAGVNEQFF

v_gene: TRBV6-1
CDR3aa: CAGSGSRVGQFF

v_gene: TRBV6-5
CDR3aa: CASSYDTLYGYTF

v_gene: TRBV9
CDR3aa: CASSGERMYQETQYF

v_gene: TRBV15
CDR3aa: CATSSTLTGTEAFF

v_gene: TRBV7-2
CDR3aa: CASSSQVSNQPQHF

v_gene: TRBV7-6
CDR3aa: CASSLAFYRLNQETQYF

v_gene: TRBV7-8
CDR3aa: CASSYYNEKLFF

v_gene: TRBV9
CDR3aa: CASSVDSYGYTF

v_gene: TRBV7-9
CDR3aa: CASSLVGGLGSPLHF

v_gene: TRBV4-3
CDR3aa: CASSQAGAGASSPLHF